This TCR beta chain was profiled in a study of T cell responses to AZD1222 COVID-19 vaccine. J gave up 5 bases and V 3 bases, and 1 base lay outside the gene matches. CDR1 is KGHSH and CDR2 is LQKENI in the germline V gene. The CDR3 consists of 13 residues. Whole-study results and caveats: The sample set comprised mostly white British donors with more females, and clonal diversity was possibly underestimated.

Measured with immunoSEQ multiplex PCR; TCRdb has only the in-frame clones, and not every one. Among around 200,000 clones listed, 88% were seen once. Concerning this clone: Its antigen is unknown.

The clonotype was recovered from an adult who received the AZD1222 COVID-19 vaccine. The source was peripheral blood, collected 28 days after the second AZD1222 dose. The V call is TRBV18, the J call TRBJ1-5; 7 bases agree with TRBD1. The CDR3 nucleotides read TGTGCCAGCTCACCTACAGGGGATCAGCCCCAGCATTTT. Translated: CASSPTGDQPQHF.